Listed below are T cell receptor beta chains from one sample, sequenced in a study of cytomegalovirus exposure and HLA in healthy donors. Profiled with immunoSEQ multiplex PCR; TCRdb holds only in-frame clones, not every one. The table lists under 200,000 clones, 70% to 85% of them singletons. The sequenced sample was PBMCs. These receptor sequences come from a woman aged 25 to 45 in good health and CMV-seropositive. Each CDR3 is given with its conserved first and last residue. The D gene is left open where the match is weak. A clone size is listed for some rows: how often the clone was seen (once, few, many), or a class if it is expanded.

abundance: -; v_gene: TRBV27; d_gene: TRBD1; j_gene: TRBJ2-2; CDR3aa: CASSFDRGRTNTGELFF; CDR3nt: TGTGCCAGCAGTTTCGACAGGGGGCGAACGAACACCGGGGAGCTGTTTTTT
abundance: -; v_gene: TRBV6-1; d_gene: -; j_gene: TRBJ1-3; CDR3aa: CASRMQATGNTIYF; CDR3nt: TGTGCCAGCAGGATGCAGGCAACTGGAAACACCATATATTTT
abundance: -; v_gene: TRBV2; d_gene: -; j_gene: TRBJ2-7; CDR3aa: CASSDRHRAPEQYF; CDR3nt: TGTGCCAGCAGTGATAGGCACAGGGCCCCCGAGCAGTACTTC
abundance: once; v_gene: TRBV7-6; d_gene: TRBD2; j_gene: TRBJ2-1; CDR3aa: CASSSRTSGREYNEQFF; CDR3nt: TGTGCCAGCAGCTCACGGACTAGCGGGAGGGAGTACAATGAGCAGTTCTTC
abundance: -; v_gene: TRBV9; d_gene: TRBD2; j_gene: TRBJ2-7; CDR3aa: CASSVDASGSFYEQYF; CDR3nt: TGTGCCAGCAGCGTAGATGCTAGCGGGAGTTTCTACGAGCAGTACTTC
abundance: -; v_gene: TRBV27; d_gene: -; j_gene: TRBJ2-7; CDR3aa: CASSTALDDYEQYF; CDR3nt: TGTGCCAGCAGTACGGCACTAGATGACTACGAGCAGTACTTC
abundance: -; v_gene: TRBV6-1; d_gene: -; j_gene: TRBJ1-3; CDR3aa: CASSREAGNTIYF; CDR3nt: TGTGCCAGCAGCAGGGAGGCTGGAAACACCATATATTTT
abundance: -; v_gene: TRBV10-2; d_gene: -; j_gene: TRBJ1-5; CDR3aa: CASSGWGVNNQPQHF; CDR3nt: TGCGCCAGCAGTGGGTGGGGAGTAAACAATCAGCCCCAGCATTTT
abundance: -; v_gene: TRBV11-2; d_gene: TRBD2; j_gene: TRBJ2-1; CDR3aa: CASSFQREPYNEQFF; CDR3nt: TGTGCCAGCAGCTTCCAGCGGGAGCCCTACAATGAGCAGTTCTTC
abundance: -; v_gene: TRBV27; d_gene: -; j_gene: TRBJ2-7; CDR3aa: CASGSSLGSEQYF; CDR3nt: TGTGCCAGCGGCTCTTCCCTCGGGTCCGAGCAGTACTTC
abundance: few; v_gene: TRBV7-2; d_gene: TRBD1; j_gene: TRBJ1-1; CDR3aa: CASSPRQGGTEAFF; CDR3nt: TGTGCCAGCAGCCCCAGACAGGGCGGCACTGAAGCTTTCTTT
abundance: -; v_gene: TRBV9; d_gene: -; j_gene: TRBJ2-7; CDR3aa: CASSAVPNYEQYF; CDR3nt: TGTGCCAGCAGCGCAGTCCCCAACTACGAGCAGTACTTC
abundance: -; v_gene: TRBV9; d_gene: TRBD2; j_gene: TRBJ2-3; CDR3aa: CASSAYSGGLSDTQYF; CDR3nt: TGTGCCAGCAGCGCCTATAGCGGGGGTCTTTCAGATACGCAGTATTTT
abundance: -; v_gene: TRBV27; d_gene: -; j_gene: TRBJ2-7; CDR3aa: CASSQSLGVLIYEQYF; CDR3nt: TGTGCCAGCAGCCAATCCCTCGGGGTTTTGATCTACGAGCAGTACTTC
abundance: -; v_gene: TRBV2; d_gene: TRBD1; j_gene: TRBJ1-5; CDR3aa: CASSSDRVPGVQHF; CDR3nt: TGTGCCAGCAGTTCGGACAGGGTCCCGGGTGTGCAGCATTTT
abundance: few; v_gene: TRBV4-2; d_gene: -; j_gene: TRBJ1-1; CDR3aa: CASSPSVIGGVTEAFF; CDR3nt: TGTGCCAGCAGCCCGTCTGTGATAGGGGGAGTTACTGAAGCTTTCTTT
abundance: once; v_gene: TRBV6-1; d_gene: TRBD1; j_gene: TRBJ2-7; CDR3aa: CASRLLGQGAYEQYF; CDR3nt: TGTGCCAGCAGACTCCTGGGACAGGGGGCGTACGAGCAGTACTTC
abundance: -; v_gene: TRBV7-2; d_gene: -; j_gene: TRBJ2-1; CDR3aa: CASSLGTTAFPGEQFF; CDR3nt: TGTGCCAGCAGCCTAGGGACAACAGCTTTCCCTGGGGAGCAGTTCTTC
abundance: -; v_gene: TRBV6-6; d_gene: -; j_gene: TRBJ2-2; CDR3aa: CASSYSPRAGELFF; CDR3nt: TGTGCCAGCAGTTACTCGCCACGGGCCGGGGAGCTGTTTTTT
abundance: -; v_gene: TRBV30; d_gene: -; j_gene: TRBJ1-1; CDR3aa: CAWTETALNTEAFF; CDR3nt: TGTGCCTGGACAGAGACAGCGCTGAACACTGAAGCTTTCTTT
abundance: -; v_gene: TRBV19; d_gene: -; j_gene: TRBJ1-2; CDR3aa: CASSIEQEFLYGYTF; CDR3nt: TGTGCCAGTAGTATAGAACAGGAGTTCCTCTATGGCTACACCTTC
abundance: -; v_gene: TRBV27; d_gene: TRBD1; j_gene: TRBJ1-6; CDR3aa: CASSLVGTANSPLHF; CDR3nt: TGTGCCAGCAGCCTAGTTGGGACAGCCAATTCACCCCTCCACTTT
abundance: -; v_gene: TRBV10-3; d_gene: TRBD2; j_gene: TRBJ2-7; CDR3aa: CAISDWREGEQYF; CDR3nt: TGTGCCATCTCTGACTGGCGGGAGGGCGAGCAGTACTTC
abundance: -; v_gene: TRBV19; d_gene: -; j_gene: TRBJ1-6; CDR3aa: CASSRDGGRSSPLHF; CDR3nt: TGTGCCAGTAGTCGTGACGGTGGGAGGTCTTCACCCCTCCACTTT
abundance: -; v_gene: TRBV7-8; d_gene: TRBD1; j_gene: TRBJ1-6; CDR3aa: CASRQDRGQSPLHF; CDR3nt: TGTGCCAGCAGACAAGACAGGGGACAATCACCCCTCCACTTT
abundance: -; v_gene: TRBV11-3; d_gene: TRBD1; j_gene: TRBJ1-1; CDR3aa: CASSLGWTGGAEAFF; CDR3nt: TGTGCCAGCAGCTTAGGCTGGACAGGCGGAGCTGAAGCTTTCTTT
abundance: once; v_gene: TRBV10-2; d_gene: TRBD2; j_gene: TRBJ2-3; CDR3aa: CASSEPRIAGGRGTQYF; CDR3nt: TGCGCCAGCAGTGAGCCCCGTATAGCGGGAGGGCGGGGTACGCAGTATTTT
abundance: -; v_gene: TRBV5-6; d_gene: TRBD1; j_gene: TRBJ1-3; CDR3aa: CASSLRGTGNTIYF; CDR3nt: TGTGCCAGCAGCCTCAGGGGGACTGGAAACACCATATATTTT
abundance: -; v_gene: TRBV5-5; d_gene: TRBD2; j_gene: TRBJ2-1; CDR3aa: CASRAGTSGSHEQFF; CDR3nt: TGTGCCAGCAGGGCCGGGACTAGCGGGAGTCATGAGCAGTTCTTC
abundance: -; v_gene: TRBV29-1; d_gene: TRBD2; j_gene: TRBJ2-1; CDR3aa: CSVTRTPVAGEQFF; CDR3nt: TGCAGCGTTACCCGAACTCCCGTAGCGGGCGAGCAGTTCTTC
abundance: -; v_gene: TRBV7-2; d_gene: TRBD2; j_gene: TRBJ2-1; CDR3aa: CASSERGLAFDEQFF; CDR3nt: TGTGCCAGCAGCGAACGCGGACTAGCATTCGATGAGCAGTTCTTC
abundance: -; v_gene: TRBV6-6; d_gene: -; j_gene: TRBJ1-1; CDR3aa: CASSYSAGSATEAFF; CDR3nt: TGTGCCAGCAGTTACTCGGCGGGGAGTGCCACTGAAGCTTTCTTT
abundance: -; v_gene: TRBV7-9; d_gene: TRBD1; j_gene: TRBJ1-2; CDR3aa: CASSPLSGTEYGYTF; CDR3nt: TGTGCCAGCAGCCCCCTTAGTGGGACAGAATATGGCTACACCTTC
abundance: -; v_gene: TRBV4-1; d_gene: TRBD2; j_gene: TRBJ2-1; CDR3aa: CASRVAGGSYNEQFF; CDR3nt: TGCGCCAGCAGGGTAGCGGGAGGTTCCTACAATGAGCAGTTCTTC
abundance: -; v_gene: TRBV2; d_gene: TRBD2; j_gene: TRBJ2-5; CDR3aa: CASSNPGGLAGEFLETQYF; CDR3nt: TGTGCCAGCAGTAACCCAGGGGGACTAGCGGGAGAGTTCCTAGAGACCCAGTACTTC
abundance: -; v_gene: TRBV27; d_gene: -; j_gene: TRBJ1-1; CDR3aa: CASTRREGHTEAFF; CDR3nt: TGTGCCAGCACCAGGAGAGAGGGCCACACTGAAGCTTTCTTT
abundance: few; v_gene: TRBV4-2; d_gene: TRBD2; j_gene: TRBJ2-5; CDR3aa: CASSPTIAGGRETQYF; CDR3nt: TGTGCCAGCAGCCCGACCATAGCGGGGGGGCGCGAGACCCAGTACTTC
abundance: few; v_gene: TRBV11-2; d_gene: -; j_gene: TRBJ2-1; CDR3aa: CASSSFNEQFF; CDR3nt: TGTGCCAGCAGCTCATTCAATGAGCAGTTCTTC
abundance: -; v_gene: TRBV5-4; d_gene: TRBD2; j_gene: TRBJ2-5; CDR3aa: CASGASGGIRETQYF; CDR3nt: TGTGCCAGCGGCGCTAGCGGGGGCATCCGAGAGACCCAGTACTTC
abundance: -; v_gene: TRBV13; d_gene: -; j_gene: TRBJ1-2; CDR3aa: CASTTGGARLDGYTF; CDR3nt: TGTGCCAGCACAACGGGGGGGGCCAGGTTGGATGGCTACACCTTC
abundance: -; v_gene: TRBV11-3; d_gene: -; j_gene: TRBJ2-1; CDR3aa: CASSSLRTDEQFF; CDR3nt: TGTGCCAGCAGCTCCCTTAGAACGGATGAGCAGTTCTTC
abundance: once; v_gene: TRBV7-8; d_gene: -; j_gene: TRBJ2-7; CDR3aa: CASSLALGSTGDEQYF; CDR3nt: TGTGCCAGCAGCTTAGCCCTCGGGAGCACCGGTGACGAGCAGTACTTC
abundance: -; v_gene: TRBV6-5; d_gene: -; j_gene: TRBJ1-2; CDR3aa: CASSFNGGYGYTF; CDR3nt: TGTGCCAGCAGTTTCAACGGGGGCTATGGCTACACCTTC
abundance: -; v_gene: TRBV21-1; d_gene: -; j_gene: TRBJ1-1; CDR3aa: CASNTQGSRARVWAEAFF; CDR3nt: TGTGCCAGCAACACCCAAGGATCCAGGGCCCGCGTCTGGGCTGAAGCTTTCTTT
abundance: -; v_gene: TRBV5-6; d_gene: TRBD1; j_gene: TRBJ2-7; CDR3aa: CASNAWTGLSYEQYF; CDR3nt: TGTGCCAGCAATGCGTGGACAGGGCTCTCCTACGAGCAGTACTTC
abundance: few; v_gene: TRBV19; d_gene: -; j_gene: TRBJ1-5; CDR3aa: CASSIEGLTPGEPQHF; CDR3nt: TGTGCCAGTAGTATAGAGGGGTTGACACCCGGGGAGCCCCAGCATTTT
abundance: -; v_gene: TRBV7-2; d_gene: -; j_gene: TRBJ2-2; CDR3aa: CASSKRSRLGGGGELFF; CDR3nt: TGTGCCAGCAGCAAGAGATCAAGGCTCGGGGGAGGCGGGGAGCTGTTTTTT